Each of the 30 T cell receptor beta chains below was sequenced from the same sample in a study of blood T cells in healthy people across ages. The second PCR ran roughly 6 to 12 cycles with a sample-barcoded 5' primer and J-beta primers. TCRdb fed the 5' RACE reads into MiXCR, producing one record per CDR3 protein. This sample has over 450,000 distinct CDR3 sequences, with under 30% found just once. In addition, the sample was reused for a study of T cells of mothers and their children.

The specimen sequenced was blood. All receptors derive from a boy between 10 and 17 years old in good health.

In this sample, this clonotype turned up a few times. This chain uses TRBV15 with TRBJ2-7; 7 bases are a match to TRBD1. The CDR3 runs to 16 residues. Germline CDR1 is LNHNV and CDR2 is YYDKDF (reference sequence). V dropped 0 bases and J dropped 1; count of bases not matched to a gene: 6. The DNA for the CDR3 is TGTGCCACCAGCAGAGATTACCCGGGACAGTCCTACGAGCAGTACTTC. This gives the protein CATSRDYPGQSYEQYF.

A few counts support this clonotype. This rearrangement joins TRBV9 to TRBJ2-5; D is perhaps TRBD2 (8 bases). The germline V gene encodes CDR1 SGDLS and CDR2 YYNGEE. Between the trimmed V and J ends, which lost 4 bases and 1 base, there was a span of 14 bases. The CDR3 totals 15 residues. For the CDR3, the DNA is TGTGCCAGCAGCCGGGGGGGACAGCCCCAAGAGACCCAGTACTTC. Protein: CASSRGGQPQETQYF.

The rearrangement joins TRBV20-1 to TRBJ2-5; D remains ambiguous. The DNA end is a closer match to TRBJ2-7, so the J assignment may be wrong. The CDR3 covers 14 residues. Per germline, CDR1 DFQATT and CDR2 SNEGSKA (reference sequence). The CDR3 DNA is TGCAGTGCTAGAGACCCCACCGACCGCTACGAGCAGTACTTC. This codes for CSARDPTDRYEQYF.

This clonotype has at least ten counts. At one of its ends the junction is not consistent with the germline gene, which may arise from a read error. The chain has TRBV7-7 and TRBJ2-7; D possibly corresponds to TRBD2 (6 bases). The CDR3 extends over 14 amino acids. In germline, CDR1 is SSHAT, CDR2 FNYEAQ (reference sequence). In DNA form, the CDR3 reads TGTGCTAGCAGCTTGGGGGGAGCAGGCGACGAGCAGTACTTC. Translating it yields CASSLGGAGDEQYF.

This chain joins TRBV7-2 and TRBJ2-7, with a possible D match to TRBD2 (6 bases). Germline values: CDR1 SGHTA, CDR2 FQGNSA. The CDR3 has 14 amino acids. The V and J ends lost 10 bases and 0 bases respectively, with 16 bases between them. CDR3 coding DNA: TGTGCCACCGGACGGGGGTCGAGCTCCTACGAGCAGTACTTC. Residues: CATGRGSSSYEQYF.

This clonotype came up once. CDR3 amino acids: CASSNRGLYGYTF. Written as DNA, the CDR3 is TGTGCCAGCAGTAACAGGGGGCTCTATGGCTACACCTTC. This chain joins TRBV6-6 and TRBJ1-2, with 9 bases identical to TRBD1. V gave up 5 bases and J gave up 4 bases; unmatched junction bases: 2. Germline V gives CDR1 MNHNY, CDR2 SVGAGI (reference sequence). This CDR3 comprises 13 residues.

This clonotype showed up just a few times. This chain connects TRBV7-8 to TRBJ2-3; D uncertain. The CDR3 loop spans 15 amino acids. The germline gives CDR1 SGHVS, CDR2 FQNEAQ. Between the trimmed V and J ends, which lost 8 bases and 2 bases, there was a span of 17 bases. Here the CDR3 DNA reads TGTGCCAGCGAACAGCTCCTCCACACCACAGATACGCAGTATTTT. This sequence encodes CASEQLLHTTDTQYF.

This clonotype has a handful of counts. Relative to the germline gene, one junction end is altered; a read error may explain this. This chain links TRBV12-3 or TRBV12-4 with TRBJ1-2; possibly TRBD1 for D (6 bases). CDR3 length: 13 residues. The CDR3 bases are TGTGCCAGCAGCCAGGACAGTAACTATGGCCACACCTTC. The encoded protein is CASSQDSNYGHTF.

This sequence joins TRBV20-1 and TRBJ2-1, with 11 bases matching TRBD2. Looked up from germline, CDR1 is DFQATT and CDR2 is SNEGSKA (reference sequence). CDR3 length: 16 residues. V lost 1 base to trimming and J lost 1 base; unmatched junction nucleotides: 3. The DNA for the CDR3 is TGCAGTGCTAGAGCTATAGCGGGAGGGTCCTACAATGAGCAGTTCTTC. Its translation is CSARAIAGGSYNEQFF.

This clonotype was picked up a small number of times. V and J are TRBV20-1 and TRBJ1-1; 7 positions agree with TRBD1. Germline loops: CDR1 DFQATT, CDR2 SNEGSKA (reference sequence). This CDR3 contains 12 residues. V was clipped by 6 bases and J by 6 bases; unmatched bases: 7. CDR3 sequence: CSAPGQLAEAFF. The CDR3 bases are TGCAGTGCCCCGGGACAGCTGGCTGAAGCTTTCTTT.

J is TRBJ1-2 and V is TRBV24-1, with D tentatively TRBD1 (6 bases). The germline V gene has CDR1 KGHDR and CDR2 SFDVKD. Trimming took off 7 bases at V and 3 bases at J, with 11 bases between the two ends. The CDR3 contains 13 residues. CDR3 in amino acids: CATSPGEDYGYTF. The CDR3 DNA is TGTGCCACCAGCCCAGGGGAAGACTATGGCTACACCTTC.

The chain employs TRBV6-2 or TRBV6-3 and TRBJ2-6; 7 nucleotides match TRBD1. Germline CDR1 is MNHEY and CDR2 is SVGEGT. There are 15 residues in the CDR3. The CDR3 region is CAIREGAAGANVLTF. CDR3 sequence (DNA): TGTGCGATTCGAGAGGGGGCGGCCGGGGCCAACGTCCTGACTTTC.

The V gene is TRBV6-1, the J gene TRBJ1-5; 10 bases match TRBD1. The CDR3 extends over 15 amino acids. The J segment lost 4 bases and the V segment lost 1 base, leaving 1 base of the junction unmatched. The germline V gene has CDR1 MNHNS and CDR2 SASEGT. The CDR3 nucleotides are TGTGCCAGCAGTGAAGAGGGACAGGGGAATCAGCCCCAGCATTTT. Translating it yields CASSEEGQGNQPQHF.

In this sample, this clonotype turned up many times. CDR3 coding DNA: TGCGCCAGCAGCCAAGAGGGATACAAGCAGTACTTC. Translated: CASSQEGYKQYF. V usage is TRBV4-3 and J usage is TRBJ2-7; the D is unclear. V lost 0 bases, J lost 8 bases, and 8 bases lay in between. The CDR3 extends over 12 amino acids. Germline V lookup: CDR1 LGHNA, CDR2 YSLEER.

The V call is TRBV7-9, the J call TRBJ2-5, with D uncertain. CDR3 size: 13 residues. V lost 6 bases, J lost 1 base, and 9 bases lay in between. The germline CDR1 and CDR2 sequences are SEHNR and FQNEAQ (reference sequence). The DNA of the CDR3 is TGTGCCAGCAGTCGTGAGACCCAAGAGACCCAGTACTTC. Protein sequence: CASSRETQETQYF. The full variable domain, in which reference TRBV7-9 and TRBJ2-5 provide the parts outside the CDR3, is DTGVSQNPRHKITKRGQNVTFRCDPISEHNRLYWYRQTLGQGPEFLTYFQNEAQLEKSRLLSDRFSAERPKGSFSTLEIQRTEQGDSAMYLCASSRETQETQYFGPGTRLLVL.

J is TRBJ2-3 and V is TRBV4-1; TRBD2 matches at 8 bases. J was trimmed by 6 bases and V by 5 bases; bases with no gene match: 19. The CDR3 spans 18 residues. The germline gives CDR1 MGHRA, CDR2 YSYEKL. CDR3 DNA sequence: TGCGCCAGCAGCAAAGCTCGGATTCGGCGGGAGGTTTTTGATACGCAGTATTTT. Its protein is CASSKARIRREVFDTQYF.

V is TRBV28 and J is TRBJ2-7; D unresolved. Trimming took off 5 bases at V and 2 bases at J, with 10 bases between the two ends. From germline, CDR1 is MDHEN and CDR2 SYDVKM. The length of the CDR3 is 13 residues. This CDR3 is CASSEDGPYEQYF. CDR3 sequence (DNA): TGTGCCAGCAGTGAAGACGGCCCCTACGAGCAGTACTTC.

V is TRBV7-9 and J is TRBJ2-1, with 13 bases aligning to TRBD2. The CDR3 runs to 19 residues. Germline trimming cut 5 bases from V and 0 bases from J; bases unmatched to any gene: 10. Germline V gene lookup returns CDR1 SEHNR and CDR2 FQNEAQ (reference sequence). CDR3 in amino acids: CASSPQVTSGGASYNEQFF. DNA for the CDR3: TGTGCCAGCAGCCCACAAGTTACTAGCGGGGGGGCCTCCTACAATGAGCAGTTCTTC.

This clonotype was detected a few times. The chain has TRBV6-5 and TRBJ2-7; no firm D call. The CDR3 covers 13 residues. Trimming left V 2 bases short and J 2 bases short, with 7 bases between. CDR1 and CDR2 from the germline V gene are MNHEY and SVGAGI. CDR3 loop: CASSYAATYEQYF. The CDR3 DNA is TGTGCCAGCAGTTACGCGGCGACCTACGAGCAGTACTTC.

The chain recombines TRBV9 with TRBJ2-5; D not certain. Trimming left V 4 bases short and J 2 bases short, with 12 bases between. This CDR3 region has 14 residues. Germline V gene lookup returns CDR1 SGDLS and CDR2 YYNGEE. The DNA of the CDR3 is TGTGCCAGCAGCTTTAGGGCCAATCAAGAGACCCAGTACTTC. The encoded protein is CASSFRANQETQYF.

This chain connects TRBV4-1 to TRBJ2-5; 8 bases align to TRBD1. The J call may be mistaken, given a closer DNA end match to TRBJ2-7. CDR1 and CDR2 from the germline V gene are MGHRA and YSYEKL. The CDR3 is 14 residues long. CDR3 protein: CASSLKQGEYEQYF. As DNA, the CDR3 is TGCGCCAGCAGCTTGAAACAGGGGGAGTACGAGCAGTACTTC.

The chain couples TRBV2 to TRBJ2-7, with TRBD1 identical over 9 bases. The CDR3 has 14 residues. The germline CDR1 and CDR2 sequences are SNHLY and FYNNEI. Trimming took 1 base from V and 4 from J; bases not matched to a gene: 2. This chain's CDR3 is CASSEDRGLYEQYF. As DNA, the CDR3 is TGTGCCAGCAGTGAAGACAGGGGGCTTTACGAGCAGTACTTC.

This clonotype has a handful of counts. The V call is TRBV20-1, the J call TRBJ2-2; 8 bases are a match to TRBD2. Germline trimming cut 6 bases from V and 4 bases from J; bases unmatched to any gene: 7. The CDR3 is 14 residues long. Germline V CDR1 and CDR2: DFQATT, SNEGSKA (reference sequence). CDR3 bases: TGCAGTGCCTACCCGGGGGGGCGCACCGGGGAGCTGTTTTTT. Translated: CSAYPGGRTGELFF.

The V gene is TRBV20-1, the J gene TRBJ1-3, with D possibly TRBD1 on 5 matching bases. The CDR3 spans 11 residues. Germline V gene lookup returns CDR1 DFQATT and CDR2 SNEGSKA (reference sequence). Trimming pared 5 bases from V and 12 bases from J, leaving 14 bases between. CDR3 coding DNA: TGCAGTGCTTTCCTCCCCCAGGGCATATATTTT. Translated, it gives CSAFLPQGIYF.

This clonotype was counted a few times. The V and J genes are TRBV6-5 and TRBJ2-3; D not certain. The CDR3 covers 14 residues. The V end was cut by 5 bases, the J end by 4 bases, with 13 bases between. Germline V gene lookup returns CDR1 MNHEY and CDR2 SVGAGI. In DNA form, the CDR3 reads TGTGCCAGCAGTGACACGCGGTTGCCAGATACGCAGTATTTT. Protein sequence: CASSDTRLPDTQYF.

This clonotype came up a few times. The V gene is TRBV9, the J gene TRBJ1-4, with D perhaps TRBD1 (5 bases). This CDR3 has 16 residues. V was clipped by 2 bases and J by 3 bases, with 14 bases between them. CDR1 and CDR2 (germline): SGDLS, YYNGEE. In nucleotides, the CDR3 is TGTGCCAGCAGCGTTGATCCGGGGCTGCCTAATGAAAAACTGTTTTTT. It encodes CASSVDPGLPNEKLFF.

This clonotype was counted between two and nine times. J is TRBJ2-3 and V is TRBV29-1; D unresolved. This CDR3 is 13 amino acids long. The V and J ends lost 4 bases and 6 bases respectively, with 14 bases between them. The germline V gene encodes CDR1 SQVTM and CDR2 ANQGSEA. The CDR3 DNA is TGCAGCGTTGTGAGGCGCCGTGAGGATACGCAGTATTTT. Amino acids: CSVVRRREDTQYF.

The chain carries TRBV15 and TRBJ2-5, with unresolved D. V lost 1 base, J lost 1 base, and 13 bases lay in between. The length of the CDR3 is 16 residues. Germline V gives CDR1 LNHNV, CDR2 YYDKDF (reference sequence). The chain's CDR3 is CATSRALVAVQETQYF. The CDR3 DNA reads TGTGCCACCAGCAGAGCCCTGGTTGCGGTCCAAGAGACCCAGTACTTC.

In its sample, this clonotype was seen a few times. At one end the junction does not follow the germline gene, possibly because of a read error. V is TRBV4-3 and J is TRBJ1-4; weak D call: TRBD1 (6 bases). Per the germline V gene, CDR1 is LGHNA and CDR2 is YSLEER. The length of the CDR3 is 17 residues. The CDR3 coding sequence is TGCCCCAGCAGCCAAGTATTTTTCGGACAGTTTAATGAAAAACTGTTTTTT. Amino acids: CPSSQVFFGQFNEKLFF.

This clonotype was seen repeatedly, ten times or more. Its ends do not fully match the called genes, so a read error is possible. CDR3 nucleotides: TGCAGTGCTACAGACAGGGGGTTTGACTTC. It specifies CSATDRGFDF. The chain joins TRBV20-1 to TRBJ2-5; 9 bases line up with TRBD1. The CDR3 loop spans 10 amino acids. Germline V gives CDR1 DFQATT, CDR2 SNEGSKA (reference sequence).